This T cell receptor beta chain was captured in a study of blood T cell repertoires in COVID-19. Some clones are missing from TCRdb's copy, which holds only in-frame ones; the method was immunoSEQ multiplex PCR. There are about 180,000 clones in the sample; about 85% occur only once, and 6.5% to 7.5% lies in the top ten. The germline V gene encodes CDR1 MNHEY and CDR2 SVGAGI. The CDR3 is 14 amino acids. Losses at the gene ends were 6 bases for V and 6 bases for J; bases not matched to a gene: 5. This clone was seen a single time. The sequenced sample consisted of peripheral blood. The chain carries TRBV6-5 and TRBJ2-2; TRBD2 matches at 9 bases. The clonotype comes from an elderly man with COVID-19, enrolled during active disease. CDR3 in DNA: TGTGCCAGCAGGCGCGGGACTAGCCCCGGGGAGCTGTTTTTT. Its translation is CASRRGTSPGELFF.